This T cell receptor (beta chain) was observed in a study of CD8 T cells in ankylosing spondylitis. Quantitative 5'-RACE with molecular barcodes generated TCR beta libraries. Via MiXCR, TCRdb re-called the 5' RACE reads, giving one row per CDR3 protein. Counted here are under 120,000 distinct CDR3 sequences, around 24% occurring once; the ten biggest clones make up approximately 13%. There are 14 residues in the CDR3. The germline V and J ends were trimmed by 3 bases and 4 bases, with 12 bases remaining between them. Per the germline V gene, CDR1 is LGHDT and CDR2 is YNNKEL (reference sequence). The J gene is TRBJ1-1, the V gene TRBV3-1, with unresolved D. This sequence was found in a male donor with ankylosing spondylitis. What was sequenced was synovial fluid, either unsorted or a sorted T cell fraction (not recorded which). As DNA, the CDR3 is TGTGCCAGCAGCCACACGGGCGGTGCCACTGAAGCTTTCTTT. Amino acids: CASSHTGGATEAFF.